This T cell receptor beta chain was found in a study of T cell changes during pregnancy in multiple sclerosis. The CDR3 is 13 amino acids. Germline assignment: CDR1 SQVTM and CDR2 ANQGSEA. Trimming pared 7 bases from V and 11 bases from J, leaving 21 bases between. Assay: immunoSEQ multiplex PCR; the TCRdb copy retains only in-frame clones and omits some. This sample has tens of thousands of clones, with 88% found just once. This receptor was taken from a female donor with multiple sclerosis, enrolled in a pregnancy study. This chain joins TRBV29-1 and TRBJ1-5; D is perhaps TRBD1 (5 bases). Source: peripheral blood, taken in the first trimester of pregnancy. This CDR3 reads CSARLNDVRAQHF. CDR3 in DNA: TGCAGCGCTCGGCTTAACGATGTCAGGGCCCAGCATTTT.